These T cell receptor beta chains were read from a single sample in a study of blood T cell repertoires in COVID-19. Using immunoSEQ multiplex PCR, the repertoire was profiled, and TCRdb retains in-frame clones only, with some absent. Among about 120,000 clones listed, 90% were seen once. Sequencing was done on a sample of peripheral blood. These receptors originate from a middle-aged man with active COVID-19. Both conserved end residues are part of each CDR3. The D gene is left open where the match is weak. Clone size is given for some rows only: seen once, a few or many times, or a class if the clone is expanded.

>-|TRBJ1-5|-|TRBV19
CASTWGDPQPQHF
TGTGCCAGTACCTGGGGGGACCCTCAGCCCCAGCATTTT
>-|TRBJ1-4|once|TRBV18
CASSASRSNEKLFF
TGTGCCAGCTCGGCCTCGAGGTCGAATGAAAAACTGTTTTTT
>-|TRBJ2-5|-|TRBV11-2
CASRRTETNQETQYF
TGTGCCAGCAGACGGACAGAAACGAATCAAGAGACCCAGTACTTC
>-|TRBJ1-2|-|TRBV5-4
CASSLPGRSGGYTF
TGTGCCAGCAGCTTGCCGGGTAGGTCCGGAGGCTACACCTTC
>TRBD1|TRBJ2-3|-|TRBV5-1
CASSRGQGMPDTQYF
TGCGCCAGCAGCAGGGGACAGGGGATGCCAGATACGCAGTATTTT
>TRBD2|TRBJ2-5|-|TRBV3-1/TRBV3-2
CASSQVTHPLAGGRTQYF
TGTGCCAGCAGCCAAGTTACTCACCCCTTAGCGGGGGGGAGGACCCAGTACTTC
>TRBD1|TRBJ1-1|-|TRBV7-2
CASSSPRQGTTEAFF
TGTGCCAGCAGTTCGCCGAGACAGGGGACCACTGAAGCTTTCTTT
>TRBD1|TRBJ2-1|-|TRBV5-1
CASSSAQGVTGNEQFF
TGCGCCAGCAGCTCCGCACAGGGGGTAACGGGTAATGAGCAGTTCTTC
>-|TRBJ2-4|-|TRBV2
CASSGAGAGAKNIQYF
TGTGCCAGCAGTGGGGCGGGGGCCGGGGCCAAAAACATTCAGTACTTC
>-|TRBJ2-1|-|TRBV3-1/TRBV3-2
CASSLSTMESTDSSYNEQFF
TGTGCCAGCAGCCTCTCAACTATGGAGTCGACAGACAGCTCCTACAATGAGCAGTTCTTC
>TRBD1|TRBJ1-6|-|TRBV6-5
CASSYRTGDSPLHF
TGTGCCAGCAGTTACCGGACAGGGGATTCACCCCTCCACTTT
>TRBD1|TRBJ1-2|-|TRBV6-5
CASSLQQGRGYTF
TGTGCCAGCAGTTTGCAACAGGGGCGCGGCTACACCTTC